The clone carrying this TCR beta chain was observed many times. Its target is not known. TCRdb fed the reads into MiXCR, producing one record per CDR3 protein. The table includes about 15,000 distinct CDR3 sequences, 20% to 25% detected once. This sample stems from a study of liver allograft versus peripheral blood T cells. The overall study: What was compared were the T cell receptor repertoires in transplanted livers and those in the peripheral blood of recipients. Findings and limits, study-wide: Liver allograft T cell receptor repertoires were reported to differ from peripheral blood repertoires.

The germline V gene has CDR1 MNHEY and CDR2 SMNVEV (reference sequence). The V gene lost 2 bases and the J gene lost 2 bases, with 6 bases spanning the gap. The CDR3 runs 13 residues. The chain links TRBV27 to TRBJ1-1; D not certain. This receptor was obtained from a human patient who had a liver transplant. Some T cells may possibly be graft donor cells. CDR3 protein: CASSLLGNTEAFF. In DNA, the CDR3 is TGTGCCAGCAGTTTACTGGGAAACACTGAAGCTTTCTTT.